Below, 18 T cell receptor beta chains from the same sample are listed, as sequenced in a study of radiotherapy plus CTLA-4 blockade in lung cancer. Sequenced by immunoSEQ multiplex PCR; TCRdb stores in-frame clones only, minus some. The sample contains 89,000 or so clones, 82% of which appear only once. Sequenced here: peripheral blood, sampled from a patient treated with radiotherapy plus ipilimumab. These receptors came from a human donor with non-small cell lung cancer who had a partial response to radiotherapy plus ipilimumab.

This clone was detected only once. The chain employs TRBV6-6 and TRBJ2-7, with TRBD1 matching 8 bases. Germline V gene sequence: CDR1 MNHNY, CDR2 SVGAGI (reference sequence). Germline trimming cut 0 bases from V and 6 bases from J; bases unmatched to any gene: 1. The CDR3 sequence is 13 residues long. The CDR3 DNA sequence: TGTGCCAGCAGTTACTCAACAGGGGGCGAGCAGTACTTC. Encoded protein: CASSYSTGGEQYF.

In DNA, the CDR3 is TGTGCCAGCAGTGAAACTTTCGTCCTACCCCAAGCTTTCTTT. Translation gives CASSETFVLPQAFF. The chain employs TRBV2 and TRBJ1-1; D ambiguous. Germline CDR1 reads SNHLY; CDR2 reads FYNNEI. CDR3 length: 14 amino acids. V lost 2 bases, J lost 9 bases, and 16 bases lay in between.

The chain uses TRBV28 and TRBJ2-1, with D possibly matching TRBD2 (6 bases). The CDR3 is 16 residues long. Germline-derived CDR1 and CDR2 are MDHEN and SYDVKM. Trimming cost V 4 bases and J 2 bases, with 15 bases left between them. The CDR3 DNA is TGTGCCAGCAGTTCCTCAGGAGGGACCACCTACAATGAGCAGTTCTTC. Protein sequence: CASSSSGGTTYNEQFF. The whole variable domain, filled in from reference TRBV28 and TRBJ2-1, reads DVKVTQSSRYLVKRTGEKVFLECVQDMDHENMFWYRQDPGLGLRLIYFSYDVKMKEKGDIPEGYSVSREKKERFSLILESASTNQTSMYLCASSSSGGTTYNEQFFGPGTRLTVL.

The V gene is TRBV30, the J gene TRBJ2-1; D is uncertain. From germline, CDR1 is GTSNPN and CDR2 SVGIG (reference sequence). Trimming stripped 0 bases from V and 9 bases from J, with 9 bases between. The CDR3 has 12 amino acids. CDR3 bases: TGTGCCTGGAGTGTTTACGCCGGTGAGCAGTTCTTC. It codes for CAWSVYAGEQFF.

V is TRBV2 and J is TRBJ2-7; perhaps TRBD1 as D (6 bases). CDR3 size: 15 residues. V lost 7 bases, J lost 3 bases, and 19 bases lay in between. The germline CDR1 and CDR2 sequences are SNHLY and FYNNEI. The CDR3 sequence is CASKAYRDALYEQYF. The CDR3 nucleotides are TGTGCCAGCAAGGCTTACAGGGATGCCCTCTACGAGCAGTACTTC.

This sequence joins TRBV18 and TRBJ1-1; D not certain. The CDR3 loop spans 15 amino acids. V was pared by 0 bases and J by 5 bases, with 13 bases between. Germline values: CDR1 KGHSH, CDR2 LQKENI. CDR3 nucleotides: TGTGCCAGCTCACCACCGGTGGGAGGAGGGACTGAAGCTTTCTTT. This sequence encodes CASSPPVGGGTEAFF.

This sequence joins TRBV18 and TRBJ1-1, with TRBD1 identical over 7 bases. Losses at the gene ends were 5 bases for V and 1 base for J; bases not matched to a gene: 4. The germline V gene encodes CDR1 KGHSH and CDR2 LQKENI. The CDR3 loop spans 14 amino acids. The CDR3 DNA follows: TGTGCCAGCTCAGCGAACAGGGGGAACACTGAAGCTTTCTTT. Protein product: CASSANRGNTEAFF.

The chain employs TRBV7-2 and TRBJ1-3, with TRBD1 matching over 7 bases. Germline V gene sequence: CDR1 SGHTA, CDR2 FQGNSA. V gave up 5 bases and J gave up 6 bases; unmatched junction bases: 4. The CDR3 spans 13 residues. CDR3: CASSVGQINTIYF. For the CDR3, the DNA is TGTGCCAGCAGCGTGGGACAGATAAACACCATATATTTT.

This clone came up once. The CDR3 spells CASSATSGQYNEQFF. CDR3 in DNA: TGTGCCAGCAGTGCTACTAGCGGGCAATACAATGAGCAGTTCTTC. This rearrangement joins TRBV9 to TRBJ2-1; TRBD2 aligns across 9 bases. Germline V gene lookup returns CDR1 SGDLS and CDR2 YYNGEE. The V gene end was trimmed by 5 bases and the J gene end by 4 bases; junction bases not matched to a gene: 7. The CDR3 is 15 amino acids.

Here the CDR3 DNA reads TGTGCCAGCAGTTTCTCAGGGGGCAACACTGAAGCTTTCTTT. Residues: CASSFSGGNTEAFF. The rearrangement joins TRBV28 to TRBJ1-1; 8 nucleotides line up with TRBD1. With 3 bases clipped from V and 2 bases from J, the junction kept 2 bases outside the gene matches. The CDR3 totals 14 residues. CDR1 and CDR2 (germline): MDHEN, SYDVKM.

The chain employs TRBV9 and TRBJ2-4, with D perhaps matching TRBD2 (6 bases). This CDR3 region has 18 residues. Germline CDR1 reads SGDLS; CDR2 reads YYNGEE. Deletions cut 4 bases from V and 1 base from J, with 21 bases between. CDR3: CASSSRDSGVPAKNIQYF. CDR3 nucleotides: TGTGCCAGCAGCTCCCGGGATAGCGGAGTACCGGCCAAAAACATTCAGTACTTC.

CDR3 bases: TGTGCCAGCAGCTCACAGGGGGCGACCTACGAGCAGTACTTC. Residues: CASSSQGATYEQYF. The rearrangement uses TRBV5-4 and TRBJ2-7; 9 nucleotides agree with TRBD1. Germline V CDR1 and CDR2: SGHNT, YYREEE (reference sequence). The V gene end was trimmed by 3 bases and the J gene end by 2 bases; junction bases not matched to a gene: 3. The CDR3 consists of 14 residues.

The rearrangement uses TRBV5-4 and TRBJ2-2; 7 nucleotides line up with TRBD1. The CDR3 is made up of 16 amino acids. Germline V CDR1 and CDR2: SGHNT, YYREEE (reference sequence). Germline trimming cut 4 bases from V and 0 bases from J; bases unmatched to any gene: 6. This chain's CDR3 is CASSAQGGANTGELFF. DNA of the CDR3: TGTGCCAGCAGCGCCCAAGGGGGCGCGAACACCGGGGAGCTGTTTTTT. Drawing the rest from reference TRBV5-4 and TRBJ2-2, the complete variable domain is ETGVTQSPTHLIKTRGQQVTLRCSSQSGHNTVSWYQQALGQGPQFIFQYYREEENGRGNFPPRFSGLQFPNYSSELNVNALELDDSALYLCASSAQGGANTGELFFGEGSRLTVL.

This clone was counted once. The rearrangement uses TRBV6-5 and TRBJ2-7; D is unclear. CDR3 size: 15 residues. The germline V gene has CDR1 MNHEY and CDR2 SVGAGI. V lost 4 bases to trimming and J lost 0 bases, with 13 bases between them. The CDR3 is CASSSQNRHSYEQYF. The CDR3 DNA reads TGTGCCAGCAGTTCACAGAACCGGCACTCCTACGAGCAGTACTTC.

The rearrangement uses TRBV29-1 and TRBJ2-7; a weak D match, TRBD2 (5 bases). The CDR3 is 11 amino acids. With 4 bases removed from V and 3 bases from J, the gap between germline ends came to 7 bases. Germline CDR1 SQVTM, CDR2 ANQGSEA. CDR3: CSVGGGYEQYF. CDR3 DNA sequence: TGCAGCGTTGGCGGAGGCTACGAGCAGTACTTC.

The CDR3 DNA reads TGCAGCGTTGAATCCTCCGGGACAGGACGGTACTTC. Translating gives CSVESSGTGRYF. This chain connects TRBV29-1 to TRBJ2-7, with 8 bases lining up with TRBD1. Germline V gene sequence: CDR1 SQVTM, CDR2 ANQGSEA. This CDR3 has 12 residues. Germline trimming cut 2 bases from V and 12 bases from J; bases unmatched to any gene: 9.

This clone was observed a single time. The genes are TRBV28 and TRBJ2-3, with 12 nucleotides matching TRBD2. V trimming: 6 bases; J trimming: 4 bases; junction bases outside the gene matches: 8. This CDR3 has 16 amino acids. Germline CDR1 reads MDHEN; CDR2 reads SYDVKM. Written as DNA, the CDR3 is TGTGCCAGCAGACCCCTACTAGCGGGAGGCGCAGATACGCAGTATTTT. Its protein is CASRPLLAGGADTQYF.

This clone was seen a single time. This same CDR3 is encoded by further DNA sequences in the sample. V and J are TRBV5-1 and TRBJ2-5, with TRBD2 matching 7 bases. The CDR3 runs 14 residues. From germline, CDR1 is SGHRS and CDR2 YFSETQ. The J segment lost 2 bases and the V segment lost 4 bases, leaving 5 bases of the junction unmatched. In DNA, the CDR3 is TGCGCCAGCAGCCTTGGGGGGGTACAAGAGACCCAGTACTTC. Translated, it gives CASSLGGVQETQYF.